The rows below give T cell receptor beta chains drawn from one sample of a study of identical twins. TCRdb re-analysed the 5' RACE reads in MiXCR, keeping a single row per CDR3 protein. This table holds approximately 600,000 distinct CDR3 sequences, 7% to 7.5% found once. The same specimen was also included in a second study, on yellow fever vaccine responses in identical twins.

Specimen: PBMCs. Receptors originate from a woman younger than 35 in good health. Both conserved end residues are part of each CDR3. A D gene is named only where the DNA matches it firmly. Not all rows give a size; the values are once, few, many and, for expanded clones, a class.

J gene | V gene | clone size | D gene | CDR3 DNA | CDR3 protein
TRBJ2-2 | TRBV7-9 | many | - | TGTGCCAGCAGCCCGTGGCGAGGGCAGACCGGGGAGCTGTTTTTT | CASSPWRGQTGELFF
TRBJ1-1 | TRBV11-2 | - | - | TGTGCCAGCAGCAAAAGGGAGACTGAAGCTTTCTTT | CASSKRETEAFF
TRBJ2-3 | TRBV6-5 | - | - | TGTGCCAGCAGTTACGCGGGGACCCGCGATACGCAGTATTTT | CASSYAGTRDTQYF
TRBJ2-1 | TRBV5-1 | - | TRBD1 | TGCGCCAGCAGTAGGGGGACAGGGAGAAGCTCCTACAATGAGCAGTTCTTC | CASSRGTGRSSYNEQFF
TRBJ1-2 | TRBV5-1 | many | TRBD1 | TGCGCCAGCAGCTTGCAGGCAGGGGGTTCCTATGGCTACACCTTC | CASSLQAGGSYGYTF
TRBJ2-5 | TRBV10-3 | many | - | TGTGCCATCAGTGAGTCGGGCCGCGAGACCCAGTACTTC | CAISESGRETQYF
TRBJ2-3 | TRBV7-3 | few | - | TGTGCCAGCAGCTTCCAATCGGGGCCTAGCACAGATACGCAGTATTTT | CASSFQSGPSTDTQYF
TRBJ2-7 | TRBV27 | few | TRBD1 | TGTGCCAGCAGGCTACGGACAGGTGACTACGAGCAGTACTTC | CASRLRTGDYEQYF
TRBJ2-1 | TRBV2 | many | TRBD1 | TGTGCCAGCAGCCTGGGACAGGGAATAGATGAGCAGTTCTTC | CASSLGQGIDEQFF
TRBJ2-1 | TRBV12-3/TRBV12-4 | many | TRBD2 | TGTGCCAGCAGTTTAAACACGGCGGGAGGAAATAACTACAATGAGCAGTTCTTC | CASSLNTAGGNNYNEQFF
TRBJ1-2 | TRBV10-3 | few | - | TGTGCCACCCATAGGAGGGATGGCTACACCTTC | CATHRRDGYTF
TRBJ2-2 | TRBV3-1 | many | - | TGTGCCAGCAGTCAGACGAACACCGGGGAGCTGTTTTTT | CASSQTNTGELFF
TRBJ1-6 | TRBV6-2/TRBV6-3 | many | - | TGTGCCAGCAGTGCCGTGACAGCTATTAATTCACCCCTCCACTTT | CASSAVTAINSPLHF
TRBJ2-3 | TRBV5-1 | many | TRBD1 | TGCGCCAGCAGTCGGGACAGCGACACAGATACGCAGTATTTT | CASSRDSDTDTQYF
TRBJ2-5 | TRBV5-1 | many | TRBD2 | TGCGCCAGCAGCTTGAGTCTAGCGGGGGAAGAGACCCAGTACTTC | CASSLSLAGEETQYF
TRBJ1-5 | TRBV2 | few | - | TGTGCCAGCAGTGAAGCCCTCGGGAGAAGTCAGCCCCAGCATTTT | CASSEALGRSQPQHF
TRBJ1-4 | TRBV4-1 | many | - | TGCGCCAGCGGAAAGAGGGGGAACGAAAAACTGTTTTTT | CASGKRGNEKLFF
TRBJ2-4 | TRBV12-3/TRBV12-4 | many | - | TGTGCCAGCAGTCGGGACCGCAAAACCATTCAGTACTTC | CASSRDRKTIQYF
TRBJ2-1 | TRBV5-1 | few | TRBD2 | TGCGCCAGCAGCTTGGGCGGGACTAGCGGGGACAATGAGCAGTTCTTC | CASSLGGTSGDNEQFF
TRBJ2-2 | TRBV11-2 | - | TRBD2 | TGTGCCAGCAGCACCTACCGGACTAGCGGGAGGAGAGATAACACCGGGGAGCTGTTTTTT | CASSTYRTSGRRDNTGELFF
TRBJ2-7 | TRBV28 | - | TRBD2 | TGTGCCAGCAGTTTAGGGACTAGCGGGAGTGACGAGCAGTACTTC | CASSLGTSGSDEQYF
TRBJ2-1 | TRBV10-3 | few | TRBD2 | TGTGCCTCAAGAGACGGGGGGGCCTACAATGAGCAGTTCTTC | CASRDGGAYNEQFF
TRBJ1-1 | TRBV20-1 | - | - | TGCAGTGCTAGAAGACCGGAGGGGACTGAAGCTTTCTTT | CSARRPEGTEAFF
TRBJ2-2 | TRBV28 | few | - | TGTGCCAGCAGTGCATCAGGGAGCCAGGGGACCGGGGAGCTGTTTTTT | CASSASGSQGTGELFF
TRBJ1-1 | TRBV6-5 | - | - | TGTGCCAGCAGTTACTCGGGGCCTCCGGGACTTAAAAGAACTGAAGCTTTCTTT | CASSYSGPPGLKRTEAFF
TRBJ2-1 | TRBV7-9 | few | - | TGTGCCAGCAGCTTCGACCTTGAGCAGTTCTTC | CASSFDLEQFF
TRBJ2-7 | TRBV10-2 | - | - | TGCGCCAGCACAGGGCCTGGGGAGCAGTACTTC | CASTGPGEQYF
TRBJ1-5 | TRBV12-3/TRBV12-4 | many | TRBD1 | TGTGCCAGCAGTTTAGTGGGACAGGGGACGCCCCAGCATTTT | CASSLVGQGTPQHF
TRBJ2-5 | TRBV4-1 | many | - | TGCGCCAGCAGCCAAGGTCCGGACCAAGAGACCCAGTACTTC | CASSQGPDQETQYF
TRBJ2-1 | TRBV3-1 | - | TRBD2 | TGTGCCAGCAGCCAAGCCCAGCGGGGGGACAATGAGAAGTTCTTC | CASSQAQRGDNEKFF
TRBJ2-3 | TRBV10-3 | many | TRBD1 | TGTGCCAACTCCGGGACAGGCACAGATACGCAGTATTTT | CANSGTGTDTQYF
TRBJ1-1 | TRBV20-1 | - | - | TGCAGTGCTAGAGCTAAACCGGGACGGAAGAACACTGAAGCTTTCTTT | CSARAKPGRKNTEAFF
TRBJ2-5 | TRBV20-1 | few | - | TGCAGTGCTAAAAAACAGGGTGGGGAGACCCAGTACTTC | CSAKKQGGETQYF
TRBJ1-2 | TRBV6-1 | - | - | TGTGCCAGCAGGTCCGGGACACCGACGCCCCGCTACACCTTC | CASRSGTPTPRYTF
TRBJ1-1 | TRBV3-1 | many | - | TGTGCCAGCAGCCTCACTAGGTGGACTGAAGCTTTCTTT | CASSLTRWTEAFF
TRBJ2-1 | TRBV6-5 | many | TRBD2 | TGTGCCAGCAGTTACCCGACTAGCGGGAGTGGCTACAATGAGCAGTTCTTC | CASSYPTSGSGYNEQFF
TRBJ2-1 | TRBV11-2 | few | - | TGTGCCAGCAGCTTATTAAGAGGGCCCAATGAGCAGTTCTTC | CASSLLRGPNEQFF
TRBJ2-1 | TRBV29-1 | many | - | TGCAGCGTTGAGGATTGGGGGGACACGGCCTACAATGAGCAGTTCTTC | CSVEDWGDTAYNEQFF
TRBJ1-6 | TRBV12-3/TRBV12-4 | few | - | TGTGCCAGCACCAAGGCTGTGAATTCACCCCTCCACTTT | CASTKAVNSPLHF
TRBJ2-5 | TRBV5-1 | - | TRBD1 | TGCGTGGGACAGGGCCACCGGGAGACCCAGTACTTC | CVGQGHRETQYF
TRBJ2-7 | TRBV14 | few | - | TGTGCCAGCAGCCAAGGGGTCAGGTCCTACGAGCAGTACTTC | CASSQGVRSYEQYF
TRBJ2-2 | TRBV11-3 | many | - | TGTGCCAGCAGCAGCACCGGGACTTCGAACACCGGGGAGCTGTTTTTT | CASSSTGTSNTGELFF